This TCR beta chain came from a study of T cells in Graves' hyperthyroidism and ophthalmopathy. Study-level points and caveats: Most thyroid clonotypes with frequency above 0.001 were detected in blood.

The V end lost 2 bases, the J end lost 4 bases, and 11 bases lay between the germline ends. Per germline, CDR1 SGHAT and CDR2 FQNNGV. This CDR3 is 15 amino acids long. With duration under 3 months, ophthalmopathy was active: Clinical Activity Score at least 3, NOSPECS at least 4. Criteria for exclusion of patients were uncontrolled infection, other autoimmune disease, pregnancy or lactation. 9.5 to 10 ml fresh peripheral blood yielded the PBMCs. Regions amplified from RNA transcripts were the TCR beta CDR3 regions. Using the HTBI primer set, a first-round RT-PCR was run on the TCR CDR3. TCRdb analysed the multiplex PCR reads with MiXCR anew, one entry per CDR3 protein. The sample gives 490,000 or so distinct CDR3 sequences, approximately 22% of which show up once; 45% to 50% is in the top ten. As concerns this clonotype: What it binds is not known.

The receptor was isolated from a woman between 65 and 79 years old with Graves' ophthalmopathy. The chain uses TRBV11-2 and TRBJ1-4, with no clear D. The material sequenced was blood. The CDR3 sequence is CASSLLNSFNEKLFF. CDR3 nucleotides: TGTGCCAGCAGCTTATTGAACAGTTTTAATGAAAAACTGTTTTTT.